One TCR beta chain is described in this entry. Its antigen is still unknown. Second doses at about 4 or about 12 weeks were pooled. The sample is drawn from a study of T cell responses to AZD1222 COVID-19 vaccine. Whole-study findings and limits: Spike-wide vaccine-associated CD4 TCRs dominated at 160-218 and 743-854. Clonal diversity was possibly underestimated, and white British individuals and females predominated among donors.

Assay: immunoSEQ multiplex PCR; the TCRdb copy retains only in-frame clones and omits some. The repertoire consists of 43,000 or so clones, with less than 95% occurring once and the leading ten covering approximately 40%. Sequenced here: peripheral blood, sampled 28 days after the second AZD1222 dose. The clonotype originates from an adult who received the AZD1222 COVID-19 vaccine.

DNA for the CDR3: TGTGCCAGTAGTATTAGGGGACGGGGCAATGAGCAGTTCTTC. This gives the protein CASSIRGRGNEQFF. The J gene is TRBJ2-1, the V gene TRBV19; D may match TRBD1 or TRBD2 (5 bases each). Germline assignment: CDR1 LNHDA and CDR2 SQIVND (reference sequence). CDR3 length: 14 amino acids. Trimming removed 3 bases from V and 6 bases from J, with 12 bases in between.